The rows below give T cell receptor beta chains drawn from one sample of a study of beta chain features in type 1 diabetes. Some clones are missing from TCRdb's copy, which holds only in-frame ones; the method was immunoSEQ multiplex PCR. Among around 250,000 clones listed, more than 13% were seen once. Sequenced material: naive CD4+ T cells from blood. The receptors derive from a man aged 30 to 39 with type 1 diabetes. Each CDR3 is given without its conserved first and last residue. A D gene is named only where the DNA matches it firmly.

cdr3_aa v_call d_call j_call
ASSFASGETQY TRBV7-2 NA TRBJ2-5
ASSLEQGRSTDTQY TRBV7-6 NA TRBJ2-3
ASSTDRTSSGNTIY TRBV7-9 NA TRBJ1-3
ASSFVLGGYGYT TRBV28 NA TRBJ1-2
ASSLPGMNTEAF TRBV5-1 NA TRBJ1-1
AISRVGNTEAF TRBV10-3 NA TRBJ1-1
ASSRDTGHNEQF TRBV6-6 NA TRBJ2-1
SVLLRTGNTGELF TRBV29-1 TRBD1 TRBJ2-2
ASSPTIASGRTYEQF TRBV4-2 TRBD2 TRBJ2-1
SVEDRGEQF TRBV29-1 NA TRBJ2-1
ASSLRAGGPYEQF TRBV9 TRBD2 TRBJ2-1
ASNSVNYEQY TRBV2 NA TRBJ2-7
ASSLYRENEQF TRBV7-9 NA TRBJ2-1
ASSSQGAISYNEQF TRBV28 TRBD1 TRBJ2-1
ASSSRQITYEQY TRBV6-5 NA TRBJ2-7
ASSLGGARETQY TRBV28 NA TRBJ2-5
ASSRGQEDTEAF TRBV5-4 TRBD1 TRBJ1-1
ASSGVSGRNNEQF TRBV2 NA TRBJ2-1
ASSLDQAAKNIQY TRBV5-4 NA TRBJ2-4
ACSSEAGNN TRBV30 NA TRBJ2-5
ASAITGGSYNEQF TRBV12-5 TRBD1 TRBJ2-1
ASSFAGVTGELF TRBV7-3 TRBD2 TRBJ2-2
ASRPDRGPANYGYT TRBV6-6 TRBD1 TRBJ1-2
ASSPNRGSTEAF TRBV18 TRBD1 TRBJ1-1
ASSLVTPNYGYT TRBV7-2 NA TRBJ1-2
ASSQEGLLYNEQF TRBV4-2 NA TRBJ2-1
ASSWAFPPLHGYT TRBV25-1 NA TRBJ1-2
ASSPRLEGEQF TRBV7-3 NA TRBJ2-1
AISESQRGSYEQY TRBV10-3 NA TRBJ2-7
ASSLGGTFEAF TRBV7-9 NA TRBJ1-1
ASSQARLDRAKANEQF TRBV11-2 NA TRBJ2-1
ATVRPPQETQY TRBV6-1 NA TRBJ2-5
ASSLTVNTEAF TRBV7-2 NA TRBJ1-1
ASSYSSSTGQETQY TRBV6-5 NA TRBJ2-5
ASSKILASEQF TRBV4-3 TRBD2 TRBJ2-1
ASSPRTAQETQY TRBV5-1 NA TRBJ2-5
ASSSTSGTYEQY TRBV5-1 TRBD2 TRBJ2-7
ASSLGTGLETQY TRBV5-1 TRBD1 TRBJ2-5
ASSITGTGTNEQF TRBV27 TRBD1 TRBJ2-1
ASSGLLSYEQY TRBV25-1 NA TRBJ2-7
SVKQGYEQY TRBV29-1 NA TRBJ2-7
ASSPGLARYQETQY TRBV28 TRBD2 TRBJ2-5
ASSLVASGKNEQF TRBV5-1 TRBD2 TRBJ2-1
ASSEWGSSTDTQY TRBV25-1 NA TRBJ2-3
ASSLPRVSGNTIY TRBV28 NA TRBJ1-3
ASIVGTGGSEQY TRBV6-6 TRBD1 TRBJ2-7
ASSLNRPQETQY TRBV5-1 NA TRBJ2-5